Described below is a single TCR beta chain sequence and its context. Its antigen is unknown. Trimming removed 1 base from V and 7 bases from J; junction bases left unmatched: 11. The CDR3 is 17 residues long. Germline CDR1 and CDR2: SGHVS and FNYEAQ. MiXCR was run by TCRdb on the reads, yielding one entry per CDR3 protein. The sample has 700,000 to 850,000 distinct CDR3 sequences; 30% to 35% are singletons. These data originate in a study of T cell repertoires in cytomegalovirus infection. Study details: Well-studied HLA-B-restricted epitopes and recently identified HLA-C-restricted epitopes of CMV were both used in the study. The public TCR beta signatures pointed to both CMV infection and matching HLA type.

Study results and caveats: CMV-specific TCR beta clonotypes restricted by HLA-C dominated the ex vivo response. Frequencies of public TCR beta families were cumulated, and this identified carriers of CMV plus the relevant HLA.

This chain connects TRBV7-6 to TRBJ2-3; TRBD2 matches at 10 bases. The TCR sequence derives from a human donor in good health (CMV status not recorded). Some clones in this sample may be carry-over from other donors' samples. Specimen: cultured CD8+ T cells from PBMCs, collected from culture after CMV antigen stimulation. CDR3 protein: CASSLGLSGGPINTQYF. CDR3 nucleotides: TGTGCCAGCAGCTTAGGCCTTAGCGGGGGGCCGATAAATACGCAGTATTTT. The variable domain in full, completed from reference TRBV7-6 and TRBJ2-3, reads GAGVSQSPRYKVTKRGQDVALRCDPISGHVSLYWYRQALGQGPEFLTYFNYEAQQDKSGLPNDRFSAERPEGSISTLTIQRTEQRDSAMYRCASSLGLSGGPINTQYFGPGTRLTVL.